The clone carrying this TCR beta chain has at least ten counts. The target antigen is unknown. Via MiXCR, TCRdb re-called the 5' RACE reads, giving one row per CDR3 protein. The sample has some 97,000 distinct CDR3 sequences, under 6.5% seen once. The data originate from a study of identical twins. V was cut by 6 bases and J by 11 bases, with 20 bases left in between. Germline V gene lookup returns CDR1 MNHEY and CDR2 SVGAGI. The CDR3 loop spans 14 amino acids. The donor group consisted entirely of healthy Caucasians. Study results and limitations: Among beta out-of-frame sequences, excess sharing between twins appeared weaker. Within twin pairs, the out-of-frame alpha sequences they shared showed excess low generation probability. Insertions were fewer in abundant cord blood beta clonotypes, whereas memory repertoires showed none of this pattern.

This TCR was recovered from a woman in her fifties or sixties in good health. This chain joins TRBV6-5 and TRBJ1-5, with D perhaps matching TRBD1 (5 bases). Sequencing input: memory T cells sorted from blood. In DNA, the CDR3 is TGTGCCAGCAGCCGCAGCAGGCCGGGGGTAGCCCAGCATTTT. Encoded protein: CASSRSRPGVAQHF.